This T cell receptor (beta chain) appears in the sequencing data of a study of blood T cell repertoires in COVID-19. Turning to the study itself: Acute-phase and convalescent COVID-19 samples originated in the United States, Italy and Spain. In each case, the material was cDNA or gDNA derived from T cells, B-cell-depleted T cells, or PBMCs.

Generated by immunoSEQ multiplex PCR, the TCRdb table keeps only in-frame clones and is missing some. The sample lists about 280,000 clones, 80% to 85% occurring once. The CDR3 is 13 residues long. V gave up 4 bases and J gave up 2 bases, with 8 bases separating them. Germline V lookup: CDR1 MNHEY, CDR2 SVGEGT. The source is a middle-aged man who had been exposed to COVID-19. The chain is built from TRBV6-2 or TRBV6-3 and TRBJ2-5; D remains unclear. The sample was PBMCs or T cells enriched from blood (not recorded which). The chain's CDR3 is CASSLAEQETQYF. CDR3 bases: TGTGCCAGCAGTTTGGCGGAACAAGAGACCCAGTACTTC.